One and the same sample provided the 23 T cell receptor beta chains below, sequenced in a study of cytomegalovirus exposure and HLA in healthy donors (TCRdb year 2017). The library came from the immunoSEQ multiplex PCR assay. For the multiplex PCR, a mixture combining 60 forward primers for TCR Vbeta segments and 13 reverse primers for TCR Jbeta segments was used. As stored in TCRdb, this immuneACCESS dataset retains in-frame rearrangements with V and J assigned. A fraction of the clones does not appear; measured against another copy, unresolved V genes explain less than half of the discrepancy, and the remainder lacks a known reason. Counted in this sample were under 200,000 clones; roughly three quarters of them appeared once. Of the sample, 2% to 2.5% is held by the ten largest clones. The sample was PBMCs. These receptors were taken from a woman aged 45-65 years in good health and CMV-seronegative.

The V call is TRBV11-2, the J call TRBJ2-5, with 9 positions matching TRBD1. CDR1 SGHAT and CDR2 FQNNGV come from the germline V gene. Losses at the gene ends were 5 bases for V and 2 bases for J; bases not matched to a gene: 3. There are 14 residues in the CDR3. CDR3 region: CASSPGTGQETQYF. CDR3 nucleotide sequence: TGTGCCAGCAGCCCCGGGACAGGGCAAGAGACCCAGTACTTC.

In DNA, the CDR3 is TGTGCCAGCAGTTTAGTTGGACAGGGGCGAGGCGGGGAGCTGTTTTTT. It yields the protein CASSLVGQGRGGELFF. The rearrangement uses TRBV28 and TRBJ2-2, with TRBD1 matching 9 bases. The CDR3 consists of 16 residues. Germline assignment: CDR1 MDHEN and CDR2 SYDVKM. Losses at the gene ends were 2 bases for V and 7 bases for J; bases not matched to a gene: 8.

The chain recombines TRBV5-8 with TRBJ2-5; TRBD1 aligns across 7 bases. Germline V CDR1 and CDR2: SGHTS, YDEGEE. This CDR3 comprises 18 residues. V gave up 0 bases and J gave up 3 bases; unmatched junction bases: 14. The CDR3 region has the DNA TGTGCCAGCAGCTTGGTTGTGGTCCTTTGGGGACAGAAAGAGACCCAGTACTTC. This gives the protein CASSLVVVLWGQKETQYF.

This clone occurred a few times. This sample also contains other DNA sequences that code for the same CDR3. The chain uses TRBV7-2 and TRBJ1-3, with 8 bases aligning to TRBD1. Germline trimming cut 4 bases from V and 3 bases from J; bases unmatched to any gene: 2. The CDR3 runs to 14 residues. Germline CDR1 SGHTA, CDR2 FQGNSA. The DNA of the CDR3 is TGTGCCAGCAGCTCCGGACAGGGTGGAAACACCATATATTTT. It yields the protein CASSSGQGGNTIYF. The full variable domain, its missing parts supplied by reference TRBV7-2 and TRBJ1-3, is GAGVSQSPSNKVTEKGKDVELRCDPISGHTALYWYRQSLGQGLEFLIYFQGNSAPDKSGLPSDRFSAERTGGSVSTLTIQRTQQEDSAVYLCASSSGQGGNTIYFGEGSWLTVV.

The chain links TRBV11-2 to TRBJ1-2; D remains ambiguous. Trimming stripped 3 bases from V and 0 bases from J, with 8 bases between. In germline, CDR1 is SGHAT, CDR2 FQNNGV. This CDR3 contains 14 residues. CDR3 nucleotides: TGTGCCAGCAGCTTTGATCACACTAACTATGGCTACACCTTC. This sequence encodes CASSFDHTNYGYTF. The full variable domain, rest sourced from reference TRBV11-2 and TRBJ1-2, is EAGVAQSPRYKIIEKRQSVAFWCNPISGHATLYWYQQILGQGPKLLIQFQNNGVVDDSQLPKDRFSAERLKGVDSTLKIQPAKLEDSAVYLCASSFDHTNYGYTFGSGTRLTVV.

The rearrangement joins TRBV27 to TRBJ1-2; 9 nucleotides agree with TRBD1. CDR1 is MNHEY and CDR2 is SMNVEV in the germline V gene (reference sequence). This CDR3 has 15 amino acids. V lost 3 bases to trimming and J lost 4 bases; unmatched junction nucleotides: 6. The CDR3 reads CASSLDRGSLYGYTF. As DNA, the CDR3 is TGTGCCAGCAGTTTGGACAGGGGATCCCTCTATGGCTACACCTTC.

V and J are TRBV4-1 and TRBJ2-7; 12 bases match TRBD2. Per the germline V gene, CDR1 is MGHRA and CDR2 is YSYEKL. Trimming at V came to 2 bases and at J to 3 bases, leaving 5 bases not matched to a gene. CDR3 length: 16 residues. The CDR3 bases are TGCGCCAGCAGCCAACCCTCTAGCGGGAGGGGCTACGAGCAGTACTTC. Residues: CASSQPSSGRGYEQYF.

The chain recombines TRBV18 with TRBJ1-3; possible D gene TRBD1, 6 bases. Germline CDR1 and CDR2: KGHSH and LQKENI. V was cut by 2 bases and J by 1 base, with 18 bases left in between. CDR3 length: 18 residues. As DNA, the CDR3 is TGTGCCAGCTCACCAAGGACGGCGGACAGAGTTTCTGGAAACACCATATATTTT. Its translation: CASSPRTADRVSGNTIYF.

The chain links TRBV6-5 to TRBJ2-5; 8 bases are a match to TRBD2. The tail of the sequence fits TRBJ2-7 better, so the J call may be wrong. The CDR3 has 14 amino acids. Germline assignment: CDR1 MNHEY and CDR2 SVGAGI. This CDR3 is CASREGTGLFEQYF. The CDR3 nucleotides are TGTGCCAGCCGGGAGGGGACGGGACTGTTCGAGCAGTACTTC.

The rearrangement links TRBV6-1 to TRBJ2-2, with 7 bases lining up with TRBD2. The CDR3 spans 15 residues. The germline V gene has CDR1 MNHNS and CDR2 SASEGT. The ends lost 6 bases at V and 4 bases at J; junction bases unmatched: 8. CDR3 sequence reads: CASRKGLQFTGELFF. The CDR3 nucleotides are TGTGCCAGCAGGAAGGGACTACAATTCACCGGGGAGCTGTTTTTT.

The chain combines TRBV4-2 with TRBJ1-2; D is unclear. Per germline, CDR1 LGHNA and CDR2 YNFKEQ. This CDR3 comprises 14 residues. Trimming removed 1 base from V and 4 bases from J, with 10 bases in between. CDR3: CASSQVDISYGYTF. CDR3 DNA sequence: TGTGCCAGCAGCCAAGTAGACATCTCCTATGGCTACACCTTC.

This chain links TRBV4-1 with TRBJ1-5; D may be TRBD1 (6 bases). Germline values: CDR1 MGHRA, CDR2 YSYEKL. The CDR3 has 17 amino acids. V dropped 0 bases and J dropped 7 bases, with 19 bases sitting between them. CDR3 coding DNA: TGCGCCAGCAGCCAAGATCTCGGGGGGGCGCTTGGGCAGCCCCAGCATTTT. This codes for CASSQDLGGALGQPQHF.

For the CDR3, the DNA is TGTGCCAGCAGTTTGATTCAGGGGTGGGGCTACACCTTC. The encoded protein is CASSLIQGWGYTF. V gene TRBV28 combines with J gene TRBJ1-2; possible D gene TRBD1, 6 bases. This CDR3 contains 13 residues. Germline assignment: CDR1 MDHEN and CDR2 SYDVKM. V gave up 3 bases and J gave up 8 bases, with 13 bases separating them.

As regards this clone: Additional DNA sequences in this sample encode the identical CDR3. The V call is TRBV30, the J call TRBJ2-7; possible D gene TRBD1, 6 bases. In germline, CDR1 is GTSNPN, CDR2 SVGIG (reference sequence). The CDR3 is 12 amino acids. V was clipped by 4 bases and J by 4 bases, with 11 bases between them. The CDR3 spells CAWKQGTYEQYF. The CDR3 DNA follows: TGTGCCTGGAAACAGGGAACTTACGAGCAGTACTTC. Looking up the rest from reference TRBV30 and TRBJ2-7 gives the full variable domain: SQTIHQWPATLVQPVGSPLSLECTVEGTSNPNLYWYRQAAGRGLQLLFYSVGIGQISSEVPQNLSASRPQDRQFILSSKKLLLSDSGFYLCAWKQGTYEQYFGPGTRLTVT.

The chain is built from TRBV18 and TRBJ1-1; D perhaps matches TRBD1 (5 bases). The CDR3 runs to 15 residues. Trimming removed 3 bases at V and 4 bases at J, with 15 bases between. Germline CDR1 reads KGHSH; CDR2 reads LQKENI. The CDR3, as DNA: TGTGCCAGCTCACCGGATACAGGACCCTCCACTGAAGCTTTCTTT. This codes for CASSPDTGPSTEAFF.

CDR3 in amino acids: CASSPREGNSPLHF. The CDR3 coding sequence is TGTGCCAGCAGCCCCCGGGAGGGGAATTCACCCCTCCACTTT. This chain uses TRBV7-8 with TRBJ1-6; D is possibly TRBD1 (5 bases). From germline, CDR1 is SGHVS and CDR2 FQNEAQ. The CDR3 consists of 14 residues. V gave up 5 bases and J gave up 7 bases, with 12 bases separating them.

This chain joins TRBV7-2 and TRBJ2-1, with 10 bases fitting TRBD2. This CDR3 contains 16 residues. The junction had 11 bases not matched to a gene; V was cut back by 6 bases and J by 6 bases. Germline values: CDR1 SGHTA, CDR2 FQGNSA. The CDR3 is CASRARGAGGINEQFF. The DNA of the CDR3 is TGTGCCAGCAGGGCCCGTGGAGCGGGAGGGATCAATGAGCAGTTCTTC.

V usage is TRBV2 and J usage is TRBJ2-2; D is perhaps TRBD1 (6 bases). Trimming took 6 bases from V and 0 from J, leaving 14 bases between them. CDR1 and CDR2 from the germline V gene are SNHLY and FYNNEI. This CDR3 contains 16 residues. The CDR3 region is CASSPRQAPNTGELFF. CDR3 in DNA: TGTGCCAGCAGCCCCAGACAGGCCCCGAACACCGGGGAGCTGTTTTTT.

Regarding this clone: At one boundary the junction diverges from the germline segment, which might be a read error. The CDR3 DNA is TGTTCCAGCAGCTTAGGGTCCGGGAGGCCCTACAATGAGCAGTTCTTC. It yields the protein CSSSLGSGRPYNEQFF. The rearrangement links TRBV7-9 to TRBJ2-1; 7 bases line up with TRBD2. CDR1 and CDR2 (germline): SEHNR, FQNEAQ (reference sequence). CDR3 size: 16 residues.

This chain joins TRBV5-1 and TRBJ2-4; TRBD1 agrees at 7 bases. Germline V gives CDR1 SGHRS, CDR2 YFSETQ. The CDR3 totals 14 residues. Trimming cost V 4 bases and J 3 bases; bases outside gene matches: 4. The CDR3 sequence is CASSGWDSKNIQYF. DNA for the CDR3: TGCGCCAGCAGCGGATGGGACAGCAAAAACATTCAGTACTTC.

The chain recombines TRBV9 with TRBJ2-1, with 8 nucleotides matching TRBD1. J was trimmed by 5 bases and V by 5 bases; bases with no gene match: 6. The germline V gene has CDR1 SGDLS and CDR2 YYNGEE. This CDR3 is built from 14 residues. The CDR3 spells CASSRDRTNNEQFF. The CDR3 DNA reads as TGTGCCAGCAGTCGGGACAGGACAAACAATGAGCAGTTCTTC.

This chain connects TRBV2 to TRBJ2-3; TRBD2 matches at 10 bases. This CDR3 is 17 amino acids long. The germline CDR1 and CDR2 sequences are SNHLY and FYNNEI. The J segment lost 4 bases and the V segment lost 11 bases, leaving 18 bases of the junction unmatched. The CDR3 loop is CAGRKFLAGANPDTQYF. The CDR3 DNA sequence: TGTGCCGGCCGAAAATTTCTAGCGGGGGCGAACCCAGATACGCAGTATTTT. Variable domain in full (rest from reference TRBV2 and TRBJ2-3): EPEVTQTPSHQVTQMGQEVILRCVPISNHLYFYWYRQILGQKVEFLVSFYNNEISEKSEIFDDQFSVERPDGSNFTLKIRSTKLEDSAMYFCAGRKFLAGANPDTQYFGPGTRLTVL.

A single count supports this clone. The chain uses TRBV7-2 and TRBJ2-7, with D possibly matching TRBD1 (5 bases). V was trimmed by 5 bases and J by 3 bases, leaving 11 bases between them. This CDR3 has 13 amino acids. Germline loops: CDR1 SGHTA, CDR2 FQGNSA. The CDR3 region is CASSPRASYEQYF. Here the CDR3 DNA reads TGTGCCAGCAGCCCCAGGGCCAGCTACGAGCAGTACTTC.